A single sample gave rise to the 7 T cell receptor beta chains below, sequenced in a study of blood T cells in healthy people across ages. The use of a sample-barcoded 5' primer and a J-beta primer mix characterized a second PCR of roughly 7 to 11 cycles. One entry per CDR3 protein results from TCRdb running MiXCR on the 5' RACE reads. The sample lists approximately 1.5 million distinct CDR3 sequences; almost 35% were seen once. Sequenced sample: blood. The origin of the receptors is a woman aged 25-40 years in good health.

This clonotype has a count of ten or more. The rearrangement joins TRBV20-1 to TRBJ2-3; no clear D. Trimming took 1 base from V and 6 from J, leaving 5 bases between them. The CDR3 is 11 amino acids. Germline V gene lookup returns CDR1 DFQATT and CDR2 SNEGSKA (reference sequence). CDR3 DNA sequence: TGCAGTGCTAGAGTCGCGGATACGCAGTATTTT. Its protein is CSARVADTQYF.

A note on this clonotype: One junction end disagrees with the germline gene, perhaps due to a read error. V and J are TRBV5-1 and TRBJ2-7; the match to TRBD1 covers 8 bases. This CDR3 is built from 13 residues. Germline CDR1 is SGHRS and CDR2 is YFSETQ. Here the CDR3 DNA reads TGCGCCGGCAGACTACAGGGGGAGCACGTGCAGTACTTC. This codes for CAGRLQGEHVQYF.

CDR3: CSVLAGYGYTF. CDR3 in DNA: TGCAGCGTTCTCGCGGGCTATGGCTACACCTTC. The chain couples TRBV29-1 to TRBJ1-2; D not resolved. Germline CDR1 and CDR2: SQVTM and ANQGSEA. The ends were cut back, 5 bases at V and 4 bases at J, with 8 bases in the middle. This CDR3 region has 11 residues.

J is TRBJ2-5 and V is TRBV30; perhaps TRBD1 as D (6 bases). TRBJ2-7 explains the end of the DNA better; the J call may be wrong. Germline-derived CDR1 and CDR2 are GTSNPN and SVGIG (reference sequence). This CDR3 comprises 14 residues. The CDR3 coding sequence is TGTGCCTGGAGTGATGAACAGGGCAGTTACGAGCAGTACTTC. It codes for CAWSDEQGSYEQYF.

The DNA for the CDR3 is TGTGCCTGGACCCCTGAGCGGGGGAGAGCCTACGAGCAGTACTTC. Translation gives CAWTPERGRAYEQYF. The gene calls are TRBV30 and TRBJ2-7, with TRBD2 matching 8 bases. CDR1 is GTSNPN, CDR2 SVGIG, per germline (reference sequence). V trimming: 4 bases; J trimming: 2 bases; junction bases outside the gene matches: 10. The CDR3 contains 15 residues.

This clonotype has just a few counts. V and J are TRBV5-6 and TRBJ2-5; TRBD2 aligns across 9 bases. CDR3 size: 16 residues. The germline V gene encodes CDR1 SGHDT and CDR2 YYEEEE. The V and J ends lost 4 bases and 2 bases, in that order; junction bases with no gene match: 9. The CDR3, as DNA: TGTGCCAGCAGCCCGGATTTAGCGGGAGTTCAAGAGACCCAGTACTTC. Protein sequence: CASSPDLAGVQETQYF.

The CDR3 sequence is CSARLAGEYNEQFF. CDR3 in DNA: TGCAGTGCTAGACTAGCGGGTGAATACAATGAGCAGTTCTTC. The rearrangement uses TRBV20-1 and TRBJ2-1; 8 positions agree with TRBD2. Looked up from germline, CDR1 is DFQATT and CDR2 is SNEGSKA (reference sequence). CDR3 length equals 14 residues. Trimming at V came to 2 bases and at J to 4 bases, leaving 4 bases not matched to a gene.